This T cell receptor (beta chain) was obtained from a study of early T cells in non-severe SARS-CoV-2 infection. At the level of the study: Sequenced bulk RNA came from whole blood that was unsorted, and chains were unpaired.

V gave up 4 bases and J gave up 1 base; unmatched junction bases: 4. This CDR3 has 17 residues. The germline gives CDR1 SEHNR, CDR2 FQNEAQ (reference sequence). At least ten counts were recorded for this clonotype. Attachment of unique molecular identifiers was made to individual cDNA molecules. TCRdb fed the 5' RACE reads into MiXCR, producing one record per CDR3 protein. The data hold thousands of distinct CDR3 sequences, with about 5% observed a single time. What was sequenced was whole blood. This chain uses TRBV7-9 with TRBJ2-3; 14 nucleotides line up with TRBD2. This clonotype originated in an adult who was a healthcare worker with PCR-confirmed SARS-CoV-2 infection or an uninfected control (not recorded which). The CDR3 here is CASSSGTSGSGTDTQYF. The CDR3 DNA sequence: TGTGCCAGCAGCTCAGGGACTAGCGGGAGCGGCACAGATACGCAGTATTTT. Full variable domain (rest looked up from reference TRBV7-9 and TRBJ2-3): DTGVSQNPRHKITKRGQNVTFRCDPISEHNRLYWYRQTLGQGPEFLTYFQNEAQLEKSRLLSDRFSAERPKGSFSTLEIQRTEQGDSAMYLCASSSGTSGSGTDTQYFGPGTRLTVL.